The next 5 T cell receptor beta chains were all read from a single sample in a study of blood T cell repertoires in COVID-19. The data were produced by immunoSEQ multiplex PCR, yet TCRdb's version contains in-frame clones alone and is incomplete. The sample consists of 270,000 or so clones, 80% to 90% of them appearing once. Sequencing was done on a sample of peripheral blood. These receptors were taken from a woman aged 25 to 39 with active or convalescent COVID-19.

CDR3 residues: CASSGAGAYTDTQYF. The CDR3 nucleotides are TGTGCCAGCAGTGGAGCGGGGGCCTACACAGATACGCAGTATTTT. V usage is TRBV2 and J usage is TRBJ2-3; TRBD2 matches 8 bases. The trim removed 4 bases at V and 2 bases at J, leaving 5 bases unmatched. This CDR3 is built from 15 residues. Germline CDR1 reads SNHLY; CDR2 reads FYNNEI.

The rearrangement uses TRBV2 and TRBJ2-5; D perhaps matches TRBD2 (5 bases). The CDR3 length is 14 residues. Deletions cut 1 base from V and 3 bases from J, with 9 bases between. Per germline, CDR1 SNHLY and CDR2 FYNNEI. The CDR3 here is CASSEGVLEETQYF. The CDR3 bases are TGTGCCAGCAGTGAAGGGGTACTAGAAGAGACCCAGTACTTC. Full variable domain (rest looked up from reference TRBV2 and TRBJ2-5): EPEVTQTPSHQVTQMGQEVILRCVPISNHLYFYWYRQILGQKVEFLVSFYNNEISEKSEIFDDQFSVERPDGSNFTLKIRSTKLEDSAMYFCASSEGVLEETQYFGPGTRLLVL.

The chain employs TRBV30 and TRBJ1-1; perhaps TRBD1 as D (5 bases). With 3 bases removed from V and 2 bases from J, the gap between germline ends came to 10 bases. The CDR3 is made up of 13 amino acids. Germline lookup yields CDR1 GTSNPN and CDR2 SVGIG (reference sequence). This CDR3 reads CAWRRQTNTEAFF. The CDR3 DNA reads TGTGCCTGGAGAAGACAGACCAACACTGAAGCTTTCTTT.

The V and J genes are TRBV9 and TRBJ1-3; 7 bases line up with TRBD1. From germline, CDR1 is SGDLS and CDR2 YYNGEE. J gave up 8 bases and V 0 bases, and 11 bases lay outside the gene matches. This CDR3 spans 16 amino acids. CDR3 bases: TGTGCCAGCAGCGTAGTGAGGGGGCCTTTAGGCGACACCATATATTTT. Translation: CASSVVRGPLGDTIYF.

V usage is TRBV7-2 and J usage is TRBJ2-7, with TRBD2 identical over 15 bases. V was clipped by 3 bases and J by 4 bases; unmatched bases: 7. The CDR3 extends over 17 amino acids. Per germline, CDR1 SGHTA and CDR2 FQGNSA. The CDR3, as DNA: TGTGCCAGCAGCTTTACTACCGGGACTAGCGGGGGGTACGAGCAGTACTTC. It translates to CASSFTTGTSGGYEQYF.